The source of this T cell receptor beta chain is a study of response to subunit inactivated influenza vaccine. TCRdb reprocessed the RT-PCR reads with MiXCR, giving one entry per CDR3 protein. Of a few hundred thousand distinct CDR3 sequences in the sample, about 7.2% were seen once. This clonotype was observed a few times. As yet, its antigen is unknown. There are 15 residues in the CDR3. The J segment lost 6 bases and the V segment lost 3 bases, leaving 3 bases of the junction unmatched. The germline V gene encodes CDR1 WSHSY and CDR2 SAAADI. Study-level results: The study's authors posited that every seasonal influenza vaccination enlists few new T cells.

This specimen was PBMCs from blood, taken less than 30 months after vaccination. The chain joins TRBV10-2 to TRBJ2-2; TRBD2 matches at 11 bases. The source of this sequence is a man aged 45 to 75 who received an inactivated influenza vaccine. The CDR3 DNA reads as TGCGCCAGCAGTGACTCACTAGCGGGAGCCGGGGAGCTGTTTTTT. Amino acids: CASSDSLAGAGELFF.